One sample yielded the 25 T cell receptor beta chains listed below, sequenced in a study of blood T cell repertoires in COVID-19 (dated by TCRdb to the early 2020s). The method was the immunoSEQ multiplex PCR assay. The table was pulled from immuneACCESS by TCRdb, which kept in-frame rearrangements only. Such tables lose some clones; where checked, under half of the loss comes from unresolved V genes, and the rest has no known cause. Within this sample are some 74,000 clones, with approximately 80% of them counted one time only. The ten largest make up about an eighth of the sample. Sequenced: peripheral blood. These receptors came from a human donor in a cohort sampled during active COVID-19.

The chain has TRBV5-1 and TRBJ2-3; possible D gene TRBD2, 5 bases. V lost 0 bases and J 4 bases, leaving 18 bases between the germline ends. Germline CDR1 SGHRS, CDR2 YFSETQ. This CDR3 has 17 residues. CDR3 amino acids: CASSLGSGLDGADTQYF. The DNA for the CDR3 is TGCGCCAGCAGCTTGGGGTCCGGGCTAGACGGGGCAGATACGCAGTATTTT.

The chain recombines TRBV19 with TRBJ1-3; 7 positions agree with TRBD1. Per germline, CDR1 LNHDA and CDR2 SQIVND (reference sequence). After removal of 6 bases from V and 2 bases from J, the junction contained 7 bases not matched to a gene. The CDR3 has 15 residues. The CDR3 spells CASREQGSAGNTIYF. For the CDR3, the DNA is TGTGCCAGTAGGGAACAGGGGTCTGCTGGAAACACCATATATTTT.

This CDR3 is CAWRVSSGNTIYF. In nucleotides, the CDR3 is TGTGCCTGGAGAGTTAGCTCTGGAAACACCATATATTTT. The gene calls are TRBV30 and TRBJ1-3; no clear D gene. Germline CDR1 reads GTSNPN; CDR2 reads SVGIG (reference sequence). CDR3 length equals 13 residues. The V end lost 3 bases, the J end lost 0 bases, and 6 bases lay between the germline ends.

V gene TRBV12-3 or TRBV12-4 combines with J gene TRBJ2-1; the D gene is possibly TRBD2 (6 bases). Trimming stripped 6 bases from V and 10 bases from J, with 13 bases between. CDR3 length: 12 amino acids. The CDR3 spells CASSRTSPEQFF. In nucleotides, the CDR3 is TGTGCCAGCAGCCGAACTAGCCCGGAGCAGTTCTTC.

The chain has TRBV7-9 and TRBJ2-1, with D tentatively TRBD2 (5 bases). The CDR3 loop spans 15 amino acids. In germline, CDR1 is SEHNR, CDR2 FQNEAQ (reference sequence). Trimming left V 3 bases short and J 0 bases short, with 9 bases between. The CDR3 coding sequence is TGTGCCAGCAGCTTGGACTTTAGCTCCTACAATGAGCAGTTCTTC. Amino acid sequence: CASSLDFSSYNEQFF.

This chain uses TRBV6-6 with TRBJ1-4, with D tentatively TRBD1 (5 bases). Germline V gene sequence: CDR1 MNHNY, CDR2 SVGAGI (reference sequence). The CDR3 is 16 residues long. With 6 bases removed from V and 3 bases from J, the gap between germline ends came to 17 bases. CDR3 DNA sequence: TGTGCCAGCAGGATGGACAAGGTCAAGGCTAATGAAAAACTGTTTTTT. Translation gives CASRMDKVKANEKLFF.

This rearrangement joins TRBV4-2 to TRBJ2-7, with a possible D match to TRBD1 (6 bases). V dropped 2 bases and J dropped 5 bases, with 16 bases sitting between them. The CDR3 has 15 residues. CDR1 and CDR2 from the germline V gene are LGHNA and YNFKEQ. The DNA for the CDR3 is TGTGCCAGCAGCCAATCGCCCCAGGGGCTCGACGAGCAGTACTTC. The encoded protein is CASSQSPQGLDEQYF.

The V and J genes are TRBV3-1 (or the pseudogene TRBV3-2) and TRBJ2-5, with 8 bases aligning to TRBD2. Trimming removed 4 bases from V and 5 bases from J; junction bases left unmatched: 12. The CDR3 loop spans 16 amino acids. Germline V gene sequence: CDR1 LGHDT, CDR2 YNNKEL (reference sequence). This CDR3 reads CASSLPRGAGRETQYF. In DNA, the CDR3 is TGTGCCAGCAGCCTTCCGCGGGGGGCGGGTAGGGAGACCCAGTACTTC.

The V and J genes are TRBV5-3 and TRBJ2-1; 10 bases align to TRBD2. TRBV5-3 falls under the ORF class, with uncertain function. The CDR3 covers 16 residues. Trimming at V came to 4 bases and at J to 10 bases, leaving 14 bases not matched to a gene. CDR3 region: CARSPRGSGRSGEQFF. Written as DNA, the CDR3 is TGTGCCAGAAGCCCCCGGGGTAGCGGGAGGTCAGGGGAGCAGTTCTTC.

The chain carries TRBV21-1 and TRBJ2-7; TRBD1, the table's D call, was not compared with the DNA. TRBV21-1 is noted as a pseudogene. This CDR3 has 14 residues. CDR3 nucleotide sequence: TGTGCCAGGAGCACGGGACAGGGGACCTACGAGCAGTACTTC. This translates into CARSTGQGTYEQYF.

This sequence joins TRBV4-3 and TRBJ2-3; weak D call: TRBD2 (6 bases). Germline lookup yields CDR1 LGHNA and CDR2 YSLEER. This CDR3 is 15 amino acids long. Trimming took 4 bases from V and 0 from J, leaving 11 bases between them. In DNA form, the CDR3 reads TGCGCCAGCAGCCTGCGGGGCTTTAGCACAGATACGCAGTATTTT. Protein product: CASSLRGFSTDTQYF.

CDR3 protein: CASSPRRAADTQYF. CDR3 bases: TGTGCCAGCAGCCCCCGGCGAGCGGCAGATACGCAGTATTTT. The gene calls are TRBV5-8 and TRBJ2-3, with TRBD2 as a possible D gene (5 bases). From germline, CDR1 is SGHTS and CDR2 YDEGEE. This CDR3 is 14 amino acids long. V lost 4 bases and J lost 4, with 13 bases in between.

This sequence joins TRBV20-1 and TRBJ1-1; D uncertain. Germline CDR1 DFQATT, CDR2 SNEGSKA (reference sequence). The length of the CDR3 is 12 residues. V lost 3 bases and J 0 bases, leaving 5 bases between the germline ends. CDR3 sequence: CSASYLNTEAFF. DNA for the CDR3: TGCAGTGCTAGTTATTTGAACACTGAAGCTTTCTTT.

The rearrangement joins TRBV30 to TRBJ2-5; 7 bases fit TRBD2. The CDR3 covers 13 residues. CDR1 is GTSNPN and CDR2 is SVGIG in the germline V gene (reference sequence). V gave up 5 bases and J gave up 2 bases; unmatched junction bases: 5. CDR3 protein: CAWVTSRQETQYF. In DNA form, the CDR3 reads TGTGCCTGGGTGACTAGCAGACAAGAGACCCAGTACTTC. Filled out from reference TRBV30 and TRBJ2-5, the complete variable domain reads SQTIHQWPATLVQPVGSPLSLECTVEGTSNPNLYWYRQAAGRGLQLLFYSVGIGQISSEVPQNLSASRPQDRQFILSSKKLLLSDSGFYLCAWVTSRQETQYFGPGTRLLVL.

V usage is TRBV7-2 and J usage is TRBJ2-3; TRBD1 might be the D (6 bases). This CDR3 is 14 amino acids long. Trimming took off 0 bases at V and 4 bases at J, with 8 bases between the two ends. Germline V gene lookup returns CDR1 SGHTA and CDR2 FQGNSA. The DNA for the CDR3 is TGTGCCAGCAGCTTAGCGGCAGGGGCAGATACGCAGTATTTT. It is translated as CASSLAAGADTQYF.

CDR3 sequence (DNA): TGTGCCAGCAGCTTAGCGAGCACGGAGCGGGGTGGCTACACCTTC. It encodes CASSLASTERGGYTF. J is TRBJ1-2 and V is TRBV7-9; no definite D call. Deletions cut 0 bases from V and 7 bases from J, with 15 bases between. CDR1 is SEHNR, CDR2 FQNEAQ, per germline (reference sequence). The CDR3 is 15 amino acids.

The chain joins TRBV9 to TRBJ2-3, with D unresolved. V lost 0 bases, J lost 4 bases, and 9 bases lay in between. The CDR3 length is 14 residues. Germline V gives CDR1 SGDLS, CDR2 YYNGEE. This CDR3 is CASSVAPRPDTQYF. The DNA of the CDR3 is TGTGCCAGCAGCGTAGCCCCGCGGCCAGATACGCAGTATTTT.

The rearrangement joins TRBV18 to TRBJ2-7, with TRBD1 as a possible D gene (5 bases). V shed 4 bases and J shed 1 base, with 8 bases lying between them. Germline V gives CDR1 KGHSH, CDR2 LQKENI. The CDR3 is made up of 13 amino acids. The CDR3 DNA is TGTGCCAGCTCACTCGCAGGGTCCTACGAGCAGTACGTC. As protein: CASSLAGSYEQYV.

CDR3 sequence reads: CASSQGQSGRNTQYF. Here the CDR3 DNA reads TGCGCCAGCAGCCAGGGCCAAAGCGGGCGGAATACGCAGTATTTT. The J gene is TRBJ2-3, the V gene TRBV4-3, with a possible D match to TRBD2 (6 bases). The CDR3 runs 15 residues. Germline V gene data show CDR1 as LGHNA and CDR2 as YSLEER. V lost 3 bases and J 7 bases, leaving 17 bases between the germline ends.

In DNA, the CDR3 is TGTGCCAGCAGTTATGACAGGGGAACAAACACTGAAGCTTTCTTT. As protein: CASSYDRGTNTEAFF. This chain joins TRBV6-5 and TRBJ1-1, with 8 nucleotides matching TRBD1. The V gene's germline CDR1 is MNHEY and CDR2 SVGAGI. Trimming took 3 bases from V and 2 from J; bases not matched to a gene: 5. The CDR3 is 15 amino acids.

The chain links TRBV3-1 (or the pseudogene TRBV3-2) to TRBJ2-3; weak D call: TRBD1 (6 bases). Deletions cut 2 bases from V and 3 bases from J, with 15 bases between. The CDR3 length is 16 residues. The germline gives CDR1 LGHDT, CDR2 YNNKEL (reference sequence). The CDR3 nucleotides read TGTGCCAGCAGCCAACTCGGCAGGGGTATAACAGATACGCAGTATTTT. Its translation: CASSQLGRGITDTQYF.

V and J are TRBV23-1 and TRBJ2-7; 11 bases are shared with TRBD1. TRBV23-1 is designated an ORF whose function remains uncertain. This CDR3 has 15 residues. With V trimmed by 8 bases and J by 1 base, 7 bases remained unmatched. The CDR3 sequence: CASARGTGGSYEQYV. In DNA form, the CDR3 reads TGCGCCAGCGCCAGAGGGACAGGGGGTTCCTACGAGCAGTACGTC.

The chain employs TRBV6-4 and TRBJ2-1, with D possibly TRBD2 on 7 matching bases. CDR1 is MRHNA and CDR2 is SNTAGT in the germline V gene. V was shortened by 4 bases and J by 7 bases, with 11 bases between the two germline ends. This CDR3 contains 13 residues. The CDR3: CASSAGGLNEQFF. In DNA, the CDR3 is TGTGCCAGCAGTGCGGGGGGCCTGAATGAGCAGTTCTTC.

This clone came up a few times. This chain joins TRBV5-1 and TRBJ2-2; 8 bases align to TRBD1. After removal of 5 bases from V and 1 base from J, the junction contained 7 bases not matched to a gene. The CDR3 consists of 16 residues. CDR1 is SGHRS and CDR2 is YFSETQ in the germline V gene. CDR3 DNA sequence: TGCGCCAGCAGAGTGACAGGGGACTTGAACACCGGGGAGCTGTTTTTT. Its translation is CASRVTGDLNTGELFF.

The genes are TRBV30 and TRBJ2-1, with D maybe TRBD2 (5 bases). V lost 3 bases and J lost 0, with 6 bases in between. The CDR3 is 13 residues long. Germline V gives CDR1 GTSNPN, CDR2 SVGIG (reference sequence). The CDR3 spells CAWRAVSYNEQFF. The CDR3 nucleotides are TGTGCCTGGAGAGCGGTCTCCTACAATGAGCAGTTCTTC.